This is a list of T cell receptor beta chains from one sample in a study of Tregs in tolerant kidney transplant recipients. Clones were sequenced by immunoSEQ multiplex PCR, and TCRdb holds only the in-frame ones, with some missing. The table includes some 57,000 clones, around 90% detected once. The starting material was CD8+ T cells from blood (PBMCs), obtained 24 months after the transplant. The receptor source for this set is a human patient who received a combined kidney and bone marrow transplant. Part of the T cell pool may stem from the graft donor. The CDR3 runs from the conserved cysteine through the conserved F or W. Each record gives: J gene, D gene, clone size, V gene, CDR3 DNA, CDR3 protein. D genes are given only for firm matches. Where a row states a size, it is once, few, many or the class of an expanded clone; other rows omit it.

J: TRBJ2-1
D: TRBD2
size: NA
V: TRBV9
DNA: TGTGCCAGCAGCAACCGACTAGCATGGGAGCGATACAATGAGCAGTTCTTC
CDR3: CASSNRLAWERYNEQFF

J: TRBJ1-2
D: TRBD1
size: NA
V: TRBV10-1
DNA: TGCGCCAGCAGTGATAGTCAGGGGGCTGGCTATGGCTACACCTTC
CDR3: CASSDSQGAGYGYTF

J: TRBJ1-2
D: TRBD1
size: NA
V: TRBV15
DNA: TGTGCCACCAGCAGTTCTCTGACAGGGGGTGATCAGGGCTACACCTTC
CDR3: CATSSSLTGGDQGYTF

J: TRBJ2-5
D: TRBD2
size: once
V: TRBV29-1
DNA: TGCAGCGTTGACTCGACTAGCGAAGAAGAGACCCAGTACTTC
CDR3: CSVDSTSEEETQYF

J: TRBJ1-5
D: TRBD1
size: NA
V: TRBV6-5
DNA: TGTGCCAGCAGGCAGACAGGGAACTATCAGCCCCAGCATTTT
CDR3: CASRQTGNYQPQHF

J: TRBJ1-2
D: NA
size: NA
V: TRBV7-9
DNA: TGTGCCAGCAGCTTCTCAGGGAACCCTAACTATGGCTACACCTTC
CDR3: CASSFSGNPNYGYTF

J: TRBJ1-2
D: TRBD1
size: NA
V: TRBV4-3
DNA: TGCGCCAGCAGCCCGCAGGGGGCCGACTATGGCTACACCTTC
CDR3: CASSPQGADYGYTF

J: TRBJ2-3
D: TRBD2
size: NA
V: TRBV9
DNA: TGTGCCAGCAGCGACCCAGGTAGCGGGACGTTACAGACTAGCACAGATACGCAGTATTTT
CDR3: CASSDPGSGTLQTSTDTQYF

J: TRBJ2-3
D: NA
size: few
V: TRBV6-4
DNA: TGTGCCAGCAGTGACGGGCTAGCCGGCACAGATACGCAGTATTTT
CDR3: CASSDGLAGTDTQYF

J: TRBJ2-7
D: NA
size: NA
V: TRBV11-2
DNA: TGTGCCAGCAGCTTAGTTGCGCCCGAGCAGTACTTC
CDR3: CASSLVAPEQYF

J: TRBJ2-7
D: TRBD1
size: NA
V: TRBV27
DNA: TGTGCCAGCAGTTTATCCGGGACAGGCTCCTACGAGCAGTACTTC
CDR3: CASSLSGTGSYEQYF

J: TRBJ1-4
D: TRBD1
size: NA
V: TRBV29-1
DNA: TGCAGCGCTGCGTTGGCAGGGGGCACTGAAAAACTGTTTTTT
CDR3: CSAALAGGTEKLFF

J: TRBJ2-1
D: TRBD1
size: NA
V: TRBV2
DNA: TGTGCCAGCAGGGGGGGGACAGGGGTAAACAATGAGCAGTTCTTC
CDR3: CASRGGTGVNNEQFF

J: TRBJ1-6
D: NA
size: NA
V: TRBV11-2
DNA: TGTGCCAGCAGCTTAGTTTCAGGGTTTAATTCACCCCTCCACTTT
CDR3: CASSLVSGFNSPLHF

J: TRBJ2-7
D: NA
size: NA
V: TRBV6-5
DNA: TGTGCCAGCAGCCCAAGAGGATTGCGTAACGAGCAGTACTTC
CDR3: CASSPRGLRNEQYF

J: TRBJ2-7
D: NA
size: NA
V: TRBV29-1
DNA: TGCAGCGCCCGAGGAGTCAGCTCCTACGAGCAGTACTTC
CDR3: CSARGVSSYEQYF

J: TRBJ2-7
D: TRBD2
size: NA
V: TRBV9
DNA: TGTGCCAGCAGCGTAGGGGAGCCGATGGGACTAGCGGCCTACGAGCAGTACTTC
CDR3: CASSVGEPMGLAAYEQYF

J: TRBJ2-1
D: NA
size: NA
V: TRBV9
DNA: TGTGCCAGCAGCGTAGGATGGAGGGGTCATGAGCAGTTCTTC
CDR3: CASSVGWRGHEQFF

J: TRBJ2-7
D: TRBD2
size: once
V: TRBV27
DNA: TGTGCCAGCAGTCTACGCGGACTAGCGGAAAGCTCCTACGAGCAGTACTTC
CDR3: CASSLRGLAESSYEQYF

J: TRBJ2-3
D: TRBD2
size: few
V: TRBV7-9
DNA: TGTGCCAGCAGCAGTCTAGCGGGAGACACAGATACGCAGTATTTT
CDR3: CASSSLAGDTDTQYF

J: TRBJ2-7
D: TRBD2
size: once
V: TRBV19
DNA: TGTGCCAGTAGTATGGCGCTAGCGGACTACGAGCAGTACTTC
CDR3: CASSMALADYEQYF

J: TRBJ2-2
D: TRBD1
size: NA
V: TRBV10-3
DNA: TGTGCCAACCCACGACAGGGGGCCGGGGAGCTGTTTTTT
CDR3: CANPRQGAGELFF

J: TRBJ1-3
D: TRBD1
size: NA
V: TRBV6-5
DNA: TGTGCCAGCAGTGAGGGGGCTTGGGGAAACACCATATATTTT
CDR3: CASSEGAWGNTIYF

J: TRBJ2-1
D: NA
size: NA
V: TRBV5-6
DNA: TGTGCCAGCAGCAACCAGGGGGGTGAGCAGTTCTTC
CDR3: CASSNQGGEQFF

J: TRBJ2-7
D: NA
size: NA
V: TRBV30
DNA: TGTGCCTGGATGGAACAGTCCTACGAGCAGTACTTC
CDR3: CAWMEQSYEQYF

J: TRBJ2-1
D: TRBD2
size: NA
V: TRBV14
DNA: TGTGCCAGCAGCCCCAGGACTAGCGGGAGGCCCCCCTCCTACAATGAGCAGTTCTTC
CDR3: CASSPRTSGRPPSYNEQFF

J: TRBJ2-7
D: TRBD2
size: NA
V: TRBV27
DNA: TGTGCCAGCAGTTTATCGGGACTAGCGGCCTCCTACGAGCAGTACTTC
CDR3: CASSLSGLAASYEQYF

J: TRBJ2-1
D: TRBD2
size: NA
V: TRBV5-4
DNA: TGTGCCAGCAGCGTGTCTAGCGGACTGGGGAATGAGCAGTTCTTC
CDR3: CASSVSSGLGNEQFF

J: TRBJ2-1
D: TRBD1
size: few
V: TRBV5-4
DNA: TGTGCCAGCAGCTTTGGACAGGGCTTAGTTGGTGAGCAGTTCTTC
CDR3: CASSFGQGLVGEQFF

J: TRBJ1-6
D: TRBD1
size: NA
V: TRBV28
DNA: TGTGCCAGCAGTTTAGGACAGGGGAGTTCCCCCCTCCACTTT
CDR3: CASSLGQGSSPLHF

J: TRBJ1-2
D: NA
size: NA
V: TRBV19
DNA: TGTGCCAGTAGTATCATGGGGGGAGCTAACTATGGCTACACCTTC
CDR3: CASSIMGGANYGYTF

J: TRBJ2-3
D: TRBD2
size: NA
V: TRBV9
DNA: TGTGCCAGCAGCGTACAGGGTAGCGGGTCAGATACGCAGTATTTT
CDR3: CASSVQGSGSDTQYF

J: TRBJ1-2
D: NA
size: NA
V: TRBV6-5
DNA: TGTGCCAGCATTCCTGGTACAGGGTTCTATGGCTACACCTTC
CDR3: CASIPGTGFYGYTF

J: TRBJ2-5
D: NA
size: NA
V: TRBV15
DNA: TGTGCCATCGGCGGAGAGACCCAGTACTTC
CDR3: CAIGGETQYF

J: TRBJ2-5
D: TRBD2
size: NA
V: TRBV2
DNA: TGTGCCAGCAGTCCGGGGGGGGAAGAGTGGACCCAGTACTTC
CDR3: CASSPGGEEWTQYF

J: TRBJ2-7
D: TRBD1
size: NA
V: TRBV30
DNA: TGTGCCTGGAGTACGGGGACAGGGGGCTACGAGCAGTACTTC
CDR3: CAWSTGTGGYEQYF

J: TRBJ2-1
D: NA
size: NA
V: TRBV4-1
DNA: TGCGCCAGCAGCCAAGATGCCTATGGGGGGAGTCTGAATGAGCAGTTCTTC
CDR3: CASSQDAYGGSLNEQFF

J: TRBJ2-5
D: NA
size: NA
V: TRBV7-8
DNA: TGTGCCAGCAGGTACCAGGGAGGAGAGACCCAGTACTTC
CDR3: CASRYQGGETQYF

J: TRBJ2-7
D: TRBD1
size: NA
V: TRBV13
DNA: TGTGCCAGCAGCTTCGGGCAGGGGGCGGGAGAGCAGTACTTC
CDR3: CASSFGQGAGEQYF

J: TRBJ2-1
D: TRBD1
size: once
V: TRBV19
DNA: TGTGCCAGTAGATATCCGGACAGGGTAGAGGGTGAGCAGTTCTTC
CDR3: CASRYPDRVEGEQFF

J: TRBJ2-1
D: TRBD2
size: NA
V: TRBV4-1
DNA: TGCGCCAGCAGCCAAGTACTAGGGTCTAGCGGGATCCACACCAATGAGCAGTTCTTC
CDR3: CASSQVLGSSGIHTNEQFF

J: TRBJ1-2
D: NA
size: NA
V: TRBV7-2
DNA: TGTGCCAGCAGCCCGGTGACACGATCCGGCTACACCTTC
CDR3: CASSPVTRSGYTF